This T cell receptor beta chain was identified in a study of cytomegalovirus exposure and HLA in healthy donors. Study information: Among approximately 400 genotyped donors, around 77% fell in the Caucasian-associated ancestry cluster.

Use of 60 Vbeta and 13 Jbeta primers characterized the PCR. Some clones are missing from TCRdb's copy, which holds only in-frame ones; the method was immunoSEQ multiplex PCR. The profile covers around 170,000 clones, with about 81% appearing a single time and around 0.8% taken by the ten largest. In this sample, this clone turned up once. Its specificity is not known. This CDR3 contains 14 residues. Trimming removed 5 bases from V and 1 base from J, with 12 bases in between. CDR1 is SQVTM, CDR2 ANQGSEA, per germline. Notes on the study in general: A missense variant in DCLRE1C was later tied to TCR beta V- and J-gene trimming. The dataset shows that most TCR sequences were rare, while some public TCRs occurred in many donors. Some highly shared sequence variants likely arose as a pipeline artifact.

The TCR originated in a woman younger than 30 in good health and CMV-seronegative. Material for sequencing was PBMCs. The gene calls are TRBV29-1 and TRBJ1-5, with D tentatively TRBD1 (6 bases). CDR3 residues: CSVSGTQSNQPQHF. CDR3 DNA sequence: TGCAGCGTTTCCGGGACACAAAGCAATCAGCCCCAGCATTTT.